The source of this TCR beta chain is a study of T cells after somatic rescue of genetic block. This table comes from immunoSEQ multiplex PCR, and its TCRdb copy is limited to in-frame clones, with some not included. The sample lists 60,000 to 90,000 clones, roughly 93% occurring once. Looked up from germline, CDR1 is SGHDT and CDR2 is YYEEEE. Trimming cost V 0 bases and J 5 bases, with 11 bases left between them. CDR3 length equals 14 residues. The sequence was obtained from a man younger than 45. Material for sequencing was peripheral blood mononuclear cells (PBMCs). The chain is built from TRBV5-6 and TRBJ1-2; no clear D gene. For the CDR3, the DNA is TGTGCCAGCAGCTTGGCCCCGGGAAATTATGGCTACACCTTC. Encoded protein: CASSLAPGNYGYTF.